The TCR beta chain described here comes from a study of T cells in Graves' hyperthyroidism and ophthalmopathy (dated by TCRdb to between 2018 and 2021). About the investigation overall: Peripheral blood samples were taken at the time of initial diagnosis, prior to any treatment. The paper reports TCR Vbeta CDR3 sequencing of 140 or so peripheral blood samples: approximately 43 ophthalmopathy, around 80 hyperthyroidism and 17 progressor patients. To identify distinguishing TCR V-J signatures, a discovery cohort of 90 to 100 patients was used, comprising 43 with Graves' ophthalmopathy and around 57 with stable Graves' hyperthyroidism. Prospective prediction of ophthalmopathy was tested in an independent validation cohort consisting of 18 to 20 hyperthyroidism patients and over 15 patients who later progressed to ophthalmopathy. After blood sampling, hyperthyroidism patients were treated with methimazole at a starting dose of 30 mg daily, and ophthalmopathy patients were treated with high-dose intravenous methylprednisolone. The roughly 99 discovery patients were divided at random into training and test sets in a 7:3 ratio. In addition, the study compared T-cell repertoires in thyroid tissue and in blood from a handful of Graves' hyperthyroidism patients. The research as a whole found: No statistical method was used to set the sample size in advance, and investigators knew the group allocation. Most expanded thyroid clonotypes (frequency above 0.001) were also detected in blood, a finding suggesting that blood repertoires may reflect thyroid immune responses. A 13 V-J signature model separated ophthalmopathy from stable hyperthyroidism, with around 88% sensitivity and about 81% specificity in cross-validation and 80%/75% in testing. In validation, progression to ophthalmopathy was predicted by the model with around 70% sensitivity and 72.22% specificity, a median of about 6 months before onset.

This clonotype was detected only a few times. Its specific antigen is unknown. Per-base quality was not reported, and no clone a single base away is much larger than it. The hyperthyroidism patients were between 18 and 65 years old and newly diagnosed, with a disease duration of less than 2 months. The study excluded patients with uncontrolled infections, other autoimmune diseases, pregnancy or lactation. Diagnoses relied on clinical symptoms, serum thyroxine and TRAb, thyroid ultrasound and orbital computed tomography. Blood from progressor patients was drawn when they were first diagnosed with hyperthyroidism, before any ophthalmopathy symptoms appeared. PBMCs were separated from under 11 ml of fresh peripheral blood using Ficoll-Paque density gradient centrifugation. Patients classed as progressors first received a Graves' hyperthyroidism diagnosis and then went on to develop ophthalmopathy during follow-up. Trizol reagent was used to extract total RNA, and RNA quality was then checked on an Agilent 2100 Bioanalyzer.

The TCR beta CDR3 regions were amplified from RNA transcripts. For the first round of RT-PCR on the TCR CDR3, the HTBI primer set was used together with the Qiagen OneStep RT-PCR kit. A second multiplex PCR round built the libraries, followed by size selection and purification. Sequencing of the libraries was done on an Illumina HiSeq2000 using paired-end 100 bp reads. As for how the authors treated the data: SOAPnuke was used to process the raw data, throwing out any read that contained adapters or uncalled bases, had a mean Phred below 15, or lacked an exact constant-primer or identifier match. COPE v1.2.5 was used to merge high-quality paired reads, and clonotypes were defined as unique nucleotide sequences. MiTCR v1.1 was used to align clonotypes to the IMGT TRBV, TRBD and TRBJ reference segments. Analysis was restricted to V-J combinations with a frequency above 0.0001, which covered about 99% of repertoires. The TCS score was defined as F50 (clonal expansion) divided by E x V (chaos), with BLOSUM62-based TCRdist calculated between CDR3 peptides within each V-J. Welch's t-statistics and random forest reduced 450 to 600 V-J features to 10 to 15, which were used in a naive Bayes classifier (R e1071). The public sequencing data were trimmed at Q25 with fastp and processed into clonotypes with MiXCR by TCRdb, which kept only in-frame beta chains. For every CDR3 protein sequence, its rows merge into one entry that carries the most common genes and DNA. TCRdb, not the original authors, processed these V and J calls. Recorded for this sample are 250,000 to 300,000 distinct CDR3 sequences; about 14% of them occurred a single time. The ten largest clones represent 10% to 15% of the sample.

Germline trimming amounts to 6 bases on V and 1 base on J, with 4 as the count of junction bases outside the gene matches. The CDR3 sequence holds 14 residues, the cysteine and phenylalanine included. This entry keeps only the CDR3 DNA: 42 bases, framed from base 1. CDR1 DFQATT and CDR2 SNEGSKA are derived from the germline V gene (reference sequence). Recombination joined TRBV20-1 with TRBJ2-1; TRBD2 agrees with 9 junctional bases. The origin of this receptor is a woman aged 40 to 50 with Graves' hyperthyroidism that later progressed to Graves' ophthalmopathy. The specimen sequenced was blood. CDR3 protein: CSAEGLASYNEQFF. The DNA sequence is as follows: TGCAGTGCGGAGGGACTAGCTTCCTACAATGAGCAGTTCTTC.